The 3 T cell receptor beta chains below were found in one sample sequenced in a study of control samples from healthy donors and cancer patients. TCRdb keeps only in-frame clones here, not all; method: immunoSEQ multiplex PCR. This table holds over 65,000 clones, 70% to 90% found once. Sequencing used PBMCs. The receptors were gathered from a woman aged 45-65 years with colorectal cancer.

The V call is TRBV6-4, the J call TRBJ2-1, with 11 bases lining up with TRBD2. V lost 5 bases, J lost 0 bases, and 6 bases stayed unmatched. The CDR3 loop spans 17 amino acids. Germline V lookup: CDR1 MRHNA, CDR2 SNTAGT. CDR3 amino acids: CASSPSSGGSSYNEQFF. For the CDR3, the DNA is TGTGCCAGCAGTCCGTCTAGCGGGGGGAGCTCCTACAATGAGCAGTTCTTC.

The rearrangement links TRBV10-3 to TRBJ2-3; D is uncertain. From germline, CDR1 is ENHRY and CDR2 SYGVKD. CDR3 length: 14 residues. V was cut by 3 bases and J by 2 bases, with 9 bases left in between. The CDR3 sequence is CAISDVAATDTQYF. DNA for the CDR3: TGTGCCATCAGTGACGTGGCGGCCACAGATACGCAGTATTTT.

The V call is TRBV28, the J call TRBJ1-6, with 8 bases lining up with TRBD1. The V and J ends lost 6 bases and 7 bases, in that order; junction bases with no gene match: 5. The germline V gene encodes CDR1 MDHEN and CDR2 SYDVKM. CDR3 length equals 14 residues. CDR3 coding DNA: TGTGCCAGCAGGACCGGACAGGGAAATTCACCCCTCCACTTT. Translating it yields CASRTGQGNSPLHF.